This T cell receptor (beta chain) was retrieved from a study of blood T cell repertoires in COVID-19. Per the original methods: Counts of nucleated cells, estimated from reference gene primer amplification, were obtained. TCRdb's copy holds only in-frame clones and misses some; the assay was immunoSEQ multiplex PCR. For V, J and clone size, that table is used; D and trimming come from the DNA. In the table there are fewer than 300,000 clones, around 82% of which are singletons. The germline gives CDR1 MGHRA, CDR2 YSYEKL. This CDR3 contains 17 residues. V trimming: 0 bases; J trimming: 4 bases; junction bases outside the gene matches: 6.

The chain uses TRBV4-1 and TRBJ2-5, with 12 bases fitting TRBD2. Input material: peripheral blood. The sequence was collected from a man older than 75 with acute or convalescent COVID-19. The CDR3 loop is CASSQDLLAGGLETQYF. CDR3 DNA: TGCGCCAGCAGCCAAGATCTTCTAGCGGGAGGGCTAGAGACCCAGTACTTC.